Detailed here is one T cell receptor beta chain. Its target is unknown. RNA was extracted and reverse transcribed into cDNA as the sequencing template. Repertoires were generated with immunoSEQ multiplex PCR, while TCRdb's copy carries only in-frame clones and drops some. The table includes about 200,000 clones, roughly three fifths detected once. This specimen comes from a study of CD8+ T cells in alopecia areata. Study-wide results and limits: Lesional tissue from the scalp (especially in alopecia totalis/universalis) showed higher clonality than normal scalp.

Sorting of PBMCs yielded the CD4+ and CD8+ T cells. The CDR3 covers 16 residues. Germline V CDR1 and CDR2: SGHTA, FQGTGA. V was shortened by 6 bases and J by 2 bases, with 19 bases between the two germline ends. Material: CD8+ T cells sorted from blood. The J gene is TRBJ2-5, the V gene TRBV7-3; D may be TRBD1 or TRBD2 (5 bases each). This clonotype was obtained from a human donor in good health. The CDR3 coding sequence is TGTGCCAGCAGTCCATGGGGGTCAGCTCTACAAGAGACCCAGTACTTC. Its protein product is CASSPWGSALQETQYF.